The sequence of this T cell receptor beta chain was determined in a study of identical twins. Study-wide results and caveats: The study found excess low generation probability among twin-shared out-of-frame alpha sequences.

Germline V gene sequence: CDR1 MDHEN, CDR2 SYDVKM. This CDR3 has 13 amino acids. V lost 6 bases to trimming and J lost 7 bases, with 15 bases between them. As regards this clonotype: Its antigen is still unknown.

Unique molecular identifiers were present on the cDNA, which also gained a universal primer site by template switching. Each CDR3 protein is one row after TCRdb ran MiXCR on the 5' RACE reads. The data hold approximately 220,000 distinct CDR3 sequences, with around 6.9% observed a single time. These data also featured in a second study, about yellow fever vaccine responses in identical twins.

This rearrangement joins TRBV28 to TRBJ1-2; perhaps TRBD1 as D (6 bases). The receptor was derived from a woman aged 18-29 years in good health. Material for sequencing was memory (CD45RO+) T cells sorted from blood. CDR3 coding DNA: TGTGCCAGCAGCAAAACCAACAGGGCTGGCTACACCTTC. Protein sequence: CASSKTNRAGYTF.